The 2 T cell receptor beta chains presented below share a single source sample, sequenced in a study of blood T cells in healthy people across ages (dated by TCRdb to 2014 to 2015). Libraries were built with 5' RACE. These reads were obtained on an Illumina HiSeq 2500. A second PCR of roughly 6 to 11 cycles was run with a J-beta primer mix and a sample-barcoded 5' primer. TCRdb's own reprocessing of the public reads used fastp at Q25 and MiXCR and kept productive beta chains. Here each entry gathers all rows of one CDR3 protein and keeps the most common genes and DNA. The sample table shows approximately 690,000 distinct CDR3 sequences, and over 40% are seen once. The ten largest clones capture about 30% of the sample. Sequencing was done on a sample of blood. Source of these receptors: a man older than 75 in good health.

This clonotype was seen more than once but under ten times. The chain recombines TRBV4-2 with TRBJ2-1, with TRBD1 identical over 8 bases. Trimming took 0 bases from V and 10 from J; bases not matched to a gene: 8. The germline V gene encodes CDR1 LGHNA and CDR2 YNFKEQ. The CDR3 has 15 residues. In DNA, the CDR3 is TGTGCCAGCAGCCAAGATATATCCAGGGGGCGAGAGCAGTTCTTC. Translating gives CASSQDISRGREQFF.

This clonotype turned up a few times. The chain couples TRBV9 to TRBJ2-3; D remains ambiguous. The CDR3 contains 12 residues. Trimming pared 8 bases from V and 0 bases from J, leaving 7 bases between. Per the germline V gene, CDR1 is SGDLS and CDR2 is YYNGEE. Here the CDR3 DNA reads TGTGCCAGTCAAAGTAGCACAGATACGCAGTATTTT. Translation: CASQSSTDTQYF. The complete variable domain, with remaining parts taken from reference TRBV9 and TRBJ2-3, reads DSGVTQTPKHLITATGQRVTLRCSPRSGDLSVYWYQQSLDQGLQFLIQYYNGEERAKGNILERFSAQQFPDLHSELNLSSLELGDSALYFCASQSSTDTQYFGPGTRLTVL.